The sequence of this TCR beta chain was determined in a study of CD8 T cells in Susac syndrome. This clonotype was seen a single time. Random hexamers were used to reverse transcribe 0.5 to 1 ug of RNA. Multiplex immunoSEQ PCR targeted 54 Vbeta and 13 Jbeta TCR beta segments. TCRdb reprocessed the immunoSEQ multiplex PCR reads via MiXCR and lists one record per CDR3 protein. In the table there are about 280,000 distinct CDR3 sequences, around 83% of which are singletons. Germline loops: CDR1 SGDLS, CDR2 YYNGEE. The CDR3 sequence is 15 residues long. Trimming left V 0 bases short and J 2 bases short, with 11 bases between.

Sample: CD8+ T cells from PBMCs. The rearrangement links TRBV9 to TRBJ1-2; unclear D gene. The TCR was taken from a human donor with multiple sclerosis. The CDR3 region is CASSVGELGNYGYTF. The CDR3, as DNA: TGTGCCAGCAGCGTAGGCGAATTAGGGAACTATGGCTACACCTTC. Together with reference TRBV9 and TRBJ1-2, the CDR3 gives the full variable domain: DSGVTQTPKHLITATGQRVTLRCSPRSGDLSVYWYQQSLDQGLQFLIQYYNGEERAKGNILERFSAQQFPDLHSELNLSSLELGDSALYFCASSVGELGNYGYTFGSGTRLTVV.